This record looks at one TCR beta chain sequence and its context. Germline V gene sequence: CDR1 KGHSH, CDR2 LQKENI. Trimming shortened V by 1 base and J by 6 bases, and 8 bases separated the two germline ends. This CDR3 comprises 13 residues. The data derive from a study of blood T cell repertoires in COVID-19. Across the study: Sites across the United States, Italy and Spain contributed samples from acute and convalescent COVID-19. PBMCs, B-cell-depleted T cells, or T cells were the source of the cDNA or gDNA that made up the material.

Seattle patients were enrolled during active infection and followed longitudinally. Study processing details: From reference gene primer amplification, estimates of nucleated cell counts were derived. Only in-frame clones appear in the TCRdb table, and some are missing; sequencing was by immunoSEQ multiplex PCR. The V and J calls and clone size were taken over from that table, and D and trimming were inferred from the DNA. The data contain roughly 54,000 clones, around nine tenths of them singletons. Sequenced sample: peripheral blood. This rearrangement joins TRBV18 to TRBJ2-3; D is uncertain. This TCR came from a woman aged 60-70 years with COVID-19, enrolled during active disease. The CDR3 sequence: CASSPRWRDTQYF. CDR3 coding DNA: TGTGCCAGCTCACCACGGTGGCGGGATACGCAGTATTTT. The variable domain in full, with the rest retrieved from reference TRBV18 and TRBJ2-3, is NAGVMQNPRHLVRRRGQEARLRCSPMKGHSHVYWYRQLPEEGLKFMVYLQKENIIDESGMPKERFSAEFPKEGPSILRIQQVVRGDSAAYFCASSPRWRDTQYFGPGTRLTVL.